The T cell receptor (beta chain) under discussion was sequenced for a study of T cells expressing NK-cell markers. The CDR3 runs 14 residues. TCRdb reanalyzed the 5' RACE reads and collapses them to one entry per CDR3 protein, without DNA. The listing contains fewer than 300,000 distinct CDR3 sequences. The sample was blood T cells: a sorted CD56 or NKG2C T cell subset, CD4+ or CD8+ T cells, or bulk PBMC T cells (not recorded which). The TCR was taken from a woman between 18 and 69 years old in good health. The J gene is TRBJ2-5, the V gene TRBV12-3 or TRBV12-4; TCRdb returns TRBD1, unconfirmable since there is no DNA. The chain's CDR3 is CASRRTFRPETQYF.